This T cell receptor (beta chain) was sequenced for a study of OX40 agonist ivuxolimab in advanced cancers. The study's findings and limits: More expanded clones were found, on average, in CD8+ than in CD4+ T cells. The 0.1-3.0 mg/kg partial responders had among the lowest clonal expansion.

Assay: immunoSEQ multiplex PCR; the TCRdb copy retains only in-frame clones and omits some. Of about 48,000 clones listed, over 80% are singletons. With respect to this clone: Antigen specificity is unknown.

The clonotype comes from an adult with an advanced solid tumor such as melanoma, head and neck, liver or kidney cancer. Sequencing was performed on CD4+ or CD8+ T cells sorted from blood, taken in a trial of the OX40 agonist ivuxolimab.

CDR3 sequence: CASSQPPWGTGGFTNEKLFF. CDR3 coding DNA: TGCGCCAGCAGCCAACCACCTTGGGGGACAGGGGGTTTCACTAATGAAAAACTGTTTTTT. The chain is built from TRBV4-3 and TRBJ1-4, with 11 bases that match TRBD1. CDR3 length: 20 amino acids. With 2 bases clipped from V and 2 bases from J, the junction kept 13 bases outside the gene matches. Germline CDR1 is LGHNA and CDR2 is YSLEER.